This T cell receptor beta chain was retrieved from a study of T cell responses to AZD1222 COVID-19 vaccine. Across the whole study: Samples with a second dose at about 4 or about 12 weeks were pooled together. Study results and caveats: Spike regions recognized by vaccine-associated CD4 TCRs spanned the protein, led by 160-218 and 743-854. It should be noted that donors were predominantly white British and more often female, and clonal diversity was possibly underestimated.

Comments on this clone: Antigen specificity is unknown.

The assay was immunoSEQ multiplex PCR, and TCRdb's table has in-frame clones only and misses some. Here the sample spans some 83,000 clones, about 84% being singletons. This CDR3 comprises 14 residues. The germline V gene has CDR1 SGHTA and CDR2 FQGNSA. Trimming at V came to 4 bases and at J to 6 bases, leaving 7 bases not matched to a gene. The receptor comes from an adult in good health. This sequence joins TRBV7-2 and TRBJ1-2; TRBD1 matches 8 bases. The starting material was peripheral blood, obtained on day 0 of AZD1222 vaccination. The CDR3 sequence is CASSSPDRVNGYTF. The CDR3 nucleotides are TGTGCCAGCAGCTCCCCGGACAGGGTCAATGGCTACACCTTC.